This is a list of T cell receptor beta chains from one sample in a study of T cell responses to AZD1222 COVID-19 vaccine. Repertoires were generated with immunoSEQ multiplex PCR, while TCRdb's copy carries only in-frame clones and drops some. Of 250,000 to 300,000 clones detected, about 94% appear once; the ten largest clones hold around 0.5%. The source was peripheral blood, collected 28 days after the second AZD1222 dose. These TCRs come from an adult who received the AZD1222 COVID-19 vaccine. Both conserved end residues are part of each CDR3. A D gene is named only where the DNA matches it firmly. Rows may omit the clone size; those that give it use once, few, many or a size class.

V gene	D gene	clone size	J gene	CDR3 DNA	CDR3 protein
TRBV28	TRBD1	NA	TRBJ1-5	TGTGCCAGCAGTTACGGACAGGGCGATCAGCCCCAGCATTTT	CASSYGQGDQPQHF
TRBV2	NA	NA	TRBJ1-1	TGTGCCAGCAGTGAAGCCCCTCGGTCAGGAGCTTTCTTT	CASSEAPRSGAFF
TRBV18	TRBD1	NA	TRBJ1-2	TGTGCCAGCTCACCAGTATCGGGGACAGGGAACCCCTATGGCTACACCTTC	CASSPVSGTGNPYGYTF
TRBV2	NA	once	TRBJ1-3	TGTGCCAGCAGTGAAGGGGCGGTTTGGGTGACTGGAAACACCATATATTTT	CASSEGAVWVTGNTIYF
TRBV2	NA	once	TRBJ2-7	TGTGCCAGCAGTGTTAATGGGTTCGAGCAGTACTTC	CASSVNGFEQYF
TRBV29-1	NA	NA	TRBJ1-3	TGCAGCGCAATGTCTCACTCTGGAAACACCATATATTTT	CSAMSHSGNTIYF
TRBV6-2/TRBV6-3	NA	once	TRBJ2-1	TGTGCCAGCAGTTATTGGCGAGGGATCTGGAATGAGCAGTTCTTC	CASSYWRGIWNEQFF
TRBV28	TRBD1	NA	TRBJ1-5	TGTGCCAGCAGTGCAGGACAGGGGGATCAGCCCCAGCATTTT	CASSAGQGDQPQHF
TRBV10-1	TRBD2	NA	TRBJ2-2	TGCGCCAGCAGTGATCCAGCGGGGGGGCCCGGCACCGGGGAGCTGTTTTTT	CASSDPAGGPGTGELFF
TRBV19	TRBD2	NA	TRBJ2-5	TGTGCCAGTAGTACCGGGGTAGCGGGATACCAAGAGACCCAGTACTTC	CASSTGVAGYQETQYF
TRBV6-1	NA	NA	TRBJ1-3	TGTGCCAGCAGTGAAGTCCTCATGGGTTCCTCTGGAAACACCATATATTTT	CASSEVLMGSSGNTIYF
TRBV12-5	NA	NA	TRBJ1-2	TGTGCTAGTGGTGCCCCGGTCTGGCCCTATGGCTACACCTTC	CASGAPVWPYGYTF
TRBV3-1/TRBV3-2	NA	once	TRBJ1-5	TGTGCCAGCAGCCAGAGTGTTTCACAGCCCCAGCATTTT	CASSQSVSQPQHF
TRBV29-1	TRBD2	NA	TRBJ2-3	TGCAGCGTTGAAGGGCGGACTAGCGGGGATGCAGATACGCAGTATTTT	CSVEGRTSGDADTQYF
TRBV6-4	NA	NA	TRBJ1-2	TGTGCCAGCAGTGAAGGGGTAACGGGATATGGCTACACCTTC	CASSEGVTGYGYTF
TRBV6-6	NA	few	TRBJ1-2	TGTGCCAGCAGTACCCCTCGCGGATCGGGACGCTACACCTTC	CASSTPRGSGRYTF
TRBV18	TRBD1	NA	TRBJ2-3	TGTGCCAGCTCACAGACAGGGACAGGGGGCCCGGATACGCAGTATTTT	CASSQTGTGGPDTQYF
TRBV4-1	NA	NA	TRBJ1-6	TGCGCCAGCAGCCATCTGAGTTCACCCCTCCACTTT	CASSHLSSPLHF
TRBV24-1	NA	NA	TRBJ1-1	TGTGCCACCAGTGATTCAACCGGGGATTTGACTGAAGCTTTCTTT	CATSDSTGDLTEAFF
TRBV2	NA	NA	TRBJ2-5	TGTGCCAGCAGTTCGGGGGCAGGGAAAGAGACCCAGTACTTC	CASSSGAGKETQYF